This passage covers 13 T cell receptor beta chains from one sample sequenced in a study of regulatory T cells in long-lasting Graves disease. TCR beta libraries were built with iRepertoire HTBI primers and Arm-PCR of CDR3 regions. One entry per CDR3 protein, called by TCRdb with MiXCR from the multiplex PCR reads. Among hundreds of thousands of distinct CDR3 sequences listed, less than 25% were seen once. Time point in this sample: persistent/refractory GD, antithyroid drugs over 5 years with positive TRAb. RNA extracted from PBMCs served as the sequencing template. The sequences come from peripheral blood mononuclear cells (PBMCs), collected when the disease was refractory, from a patient treated with antithyroid drugs. Source of these receptors: a female donor with Graves disease.

J is TRBJ2-2 and V is TRBV27; no clear D. With 2 bases removed from V and 6 bases from J, the gap between germline ends came to 7 bases. The CDR3 runs to 13 residues. Germline CDR1 reads MNHEY; CDR2 reads SMNVEV (reference sequence). The CDR3 DNA reads TGTGCCAGCAGTTTAAACGTTGCCGGGGAGCTGTTTTTT. It encodes CASSLNVAGELFF.

This clonotype was seen at least ten times. The chain joins TRBV2 to TRBJ2-2; D may correspond to TRBD1 or TRBD2 (6 bases each). The V end lost 6 bases, the J end lost 6 bases, and 11 bases lay between the germline ends. The germline V gene has CDR1 SNHLY and CDR2 FYNNEI. The CDR3 spans 13 residues. The DNA of the CDR3 is TGTGCCAGCAGATATAGGGGGGCCGGGGAGCTGTTTTTT. Its translation is CASRYRGAGELFF.

In DNA form, the CDR3 reads TGTGCCAGCAATACCCCGGGACTAGCCTACGAGCAGTACTTC. Its protein is CASNTPGLAYEQYF. This chain connects TRBV6-1 to TRBJ2-7; TRBD2 matches 8 bases. Per germline, CDR1 MNHNS and CDR2 SASEGT. The CDR3 extends over 14 amino acids. Losses at the gene ends were 7 bases for V and 2 bases for J; bases not matched to a gene: 7.

This clonotype was found many times. The V call is TRBV28, the J call TRBJ1-4; no definite D call. Trimming cost V 4 bases and J 10 bases, with 10 bases left between them. CDR3 size: 12 residues. CDR1 is MDHEN, CDR2 SYDVKM, per germline. The CDR3 reads CASSSIGAKLFF. The CDR3 coding sequence is TGTGCCAGCAGTTCCATCGGAGCAAAACTGTTTTTT.

The chain combines TRBV14 with TRBJ1-6; maybe TRBD1 (6 bases). Trimming took 1 base from V and 10 from J, leaving 14 bases between them. The CDR3 spans 15 residues. Germline-derived CDR1 and CDR2 are SGHDN and FVKESK. CDR3 nucleotide sequence: TGTGCCAGCAGCCAAGTAGTGCGGGGGCGATCACCCCTCCACTTT. Translation: CASSQVVRGRSPLHF.

V is TRBV20-1 and J is TRBJ2-7; 9 bases align to TRBD1. Trimming removed 6 bases from V and 3 bases from J; junction bases left unmatched: 9. The CDR3 runs to 14 residues. In germline, CDR1 is DFQATT, CDR2 SNEGSKA (reference sequence). The CDR3 loop is CSAQGTGNFYEQYF. CDR3 nucleotide sequence: TGCAGTGCCCAGGGGACAGGGAACTTCTACGAGCAGTACTTC.

Ten or more counts support this clonotype. V and J are TRBV7-2 and TRBJ2-7, with D possibly being TRBD1 (6 bases). The CDR3 runs to 12 residues. The V end lost 5 bases, the J end lost 6 bases, and 11 bases lay between the germline ends. Germline-derived CDR1 and CDR2 are SGHTA and FQGNSA. The CDR3 nucleotides read TGTGCCAGCAGCGGGGACATTCTCGAGCAGTACTTC. Translation gives CASSGDILEQYF. The full variable domain, rest sourced from reference TRBV7-2 and TRBJ2-7, is GAGVSQSPSNKVTEKGKDVELRCDPISGHTALYWYRQSLGQGLEFLIYFQGNSAPDKSGLPSDRFSAERTGGSVSTLTIQRTQQEDSAVYLCASSGDILEQYFGPGTRLTVT.

This clonotype occurred many times. The rearrangement joins TRBV28 to TRBJ1-5, with D unresolved. The CDR3 is 14 amino acids. Trimming removed 3 bases at V and 3 bases at J, with 9 bases between. CDR1 is MDHEN and CDR2 is SYDVKM in the germline V gene. Written as DNA, the CDR3 is TGTGCCAGCAGTTTTGGTTTAGCCAATCAGCCCCAGCATTTT. Protein sequence: CASSFGLANQPQHF.

CDR3 coding DNA: TGTGCCAGCTCACTGACAAAAAATAACTATGGCTACACCTTC. The encoded protein is CASSLTKNNYGYTF. V and J are TRBV18 and TRBJ1-2, with D unresolved. V dropped 4 bases and J dropped 1 base, with 10 bases sitting between them. In germline, CDR1 is KGHSH, CDR2 LQKENI. The CDR3 is 14 residues long.

At least ten counts were recorded for this clonotype. At one end the junction does not follow the germline gene, possibly because of a read error. The V gene is TRBV11-2, the J gene TRBJ2-7; D call uncertain. This CDR3 is built from 13 residues. Germline V gives CDR1 SGHAT, CDR2 FQNNGV. CDR3 sequence: CASSRLYRTHVDF. In DNA, the CDR3 is TGTGCCAGCAGTCGATTATACCGGACCCACGTCGACTTC.

About this clonotype itself: A much larger clone lies one base from this, so it may be a read error. V is TRBV19 and J is TRBJ1-1, with a possible D match to TRBD1 (6 bases). Germline-derived CDR1 and CDR2 are LNHDA and SQIVND (reference sequence). This CDR3 region has 13 residues. The DNA for the CDR3 is TGTGCCAGTAGTATAGGGACAGACACTGAAGCTCTCTTT. Its protein product is CASSIGTDTEALF.

The V gene is TRBV6-5, the J gene TRBJ2-5, with 9 nucleotides matching TRBD2. The CDR3 extends over 16 amino acids. Per the germline V gene, CDR1 is MNHEY and CDR2 is SVGAGI. The J segment lost 5 bases and the V segment lost 3 bases, leaving 10 bases of the junction unmatched. The CDR3 bases are TGTGCCAGCAGTTATTATAGCGGGGGTCGTTTGGAGACCCAGTACTTC. As protein: CASSYYSGGRLETQYF.

The gene calls are TRBV6-1 and TRBJ2-7; TRBD1 agrees at 10 bases. Germline CDR1 reads MNHNS; CDR2 reads SASEGT. This CDR3 region has 15 residues. Trimming cost V 6 bases and J 6 bases; bases outside gene matches: 11. In DNA, the CDR3 is TGTGCCAGCAGACACGGGACAGGGGTACTCGGCGAGCAGTACTTC. Encoded protein: CASRHGTGVLGEQYF.